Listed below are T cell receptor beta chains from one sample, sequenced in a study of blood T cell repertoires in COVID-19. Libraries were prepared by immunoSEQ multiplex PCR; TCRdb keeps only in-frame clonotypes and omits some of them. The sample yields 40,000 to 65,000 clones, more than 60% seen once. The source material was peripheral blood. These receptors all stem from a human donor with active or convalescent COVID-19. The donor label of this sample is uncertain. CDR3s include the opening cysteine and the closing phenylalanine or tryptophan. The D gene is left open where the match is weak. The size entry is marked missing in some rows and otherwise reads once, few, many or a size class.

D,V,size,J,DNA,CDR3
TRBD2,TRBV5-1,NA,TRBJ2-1,TGCGCCAGCAGCTTGGGGACTAGCCCGAGCTCCTACAATGAGCAGTTCTTC,CASSLGTSPSSYNEQFF
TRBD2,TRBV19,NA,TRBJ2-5,TGTGCCAGTAGCAAGACCGGGAACGGAGGACTAGCGGGAGGTAGAGAGACCCAGTACTTC,CASSKTGNGGLAGGRETQYF
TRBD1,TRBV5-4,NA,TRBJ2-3,TGTGCCAGCAGCTTTCCGACAGGGGGCACAGATACGCAGTATTTT,CASSFPTGGTDTQYF
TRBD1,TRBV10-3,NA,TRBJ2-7,TGTGCCATCAGTGAGTCAGCCGGACAGGGTCTCCACGAGCAGTACTTC,CAISESAGQGLHEQYF
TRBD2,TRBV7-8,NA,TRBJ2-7,TGTGCCAGCAGCTCGAGCGGGAGGGCCTACGAGCAGTACTTC,CASSSSGRAYEQYF
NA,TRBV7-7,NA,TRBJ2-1,TGTGCCAGCAGCTTATTTCTACACAGGTCGGACGATGAGCAGTTCTTC,CASSLFLHRSDDEQFF
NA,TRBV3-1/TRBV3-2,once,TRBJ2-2,TGTGCCAGCAGCCCCGTGGAGGCCGGGGAGCTGTTTTTT,CASSPVEAGELFF
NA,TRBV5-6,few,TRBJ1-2,TGTGCCAGCAGCAGCGGCGCGTCGCTCGGCTACACCTTC,CASSSGASLGYTF
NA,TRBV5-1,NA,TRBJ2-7,TGCGCCAGCAGTTCCGACAGGACCGAGCAGTACTTC,CASSSDRTEQYF
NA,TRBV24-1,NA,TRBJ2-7,TGTGCCACCAGTGAAAACCTATACGAGCAGTACTTC,CATSENLYEQYF
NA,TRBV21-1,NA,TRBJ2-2,TGTGCCAGCAGCAAAAGCCTGGACAGGGGGAACACCGGGGAGCTGTTTTTT,CASSKSLDRGNTGELFF
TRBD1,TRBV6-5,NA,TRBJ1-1,TGTGCCAGCAGACCCCCTCTGACAGGGAGTGGTGAAGCTTTCTTT,CASRPPLTGSGEAFF